These 27 T cell receptor beta chains were all obtained from the same sample, sequenced in a study of shared clonotypes between healthy human individuals. Naive-designated CD8 cells lacked CD45RO, were positively enriched for CCR7, and omitted terminally differentiated effector memory CD45RA+ cells. Method: immunoSEQ multiplex PCR; TCRdb's copy keeps in-frame clones and lacks some. The sample holds about 2.1 million clones, just over 90% seen once. The sequenced sample consisted of naive CD8+ T cells from PBMCs. The receptors here all came from a man younger than 35 in good health. Some clones in this sample may be carry-over from other donors' samples.

The chain links TRBV6-4 to TRBJ2-5; D is unclear. Trimming stripped 4 bases from V and 2 bases from J, with 8 bases between. CDR1 is MRHNA and CDR2 is SNTAGT in the germline V gene. The CDR3 consists of 13 residues. CDR3 nucleotides: TGTGCCAGCAGTGTGCGTGGGCAAGAGACCCAGTACTTC. Protein product: CASSVRGQETQYF.

This clone was picked up a small number of times. The chain links TRBV6-4 to TRBJ1-5; D remains ambiguous. This CDR3 comprises 10 residues. V was trimmed by 6 bases and J by 15 bases, leaving 12 bases between them. From germline, CDR1 is MRHNA and CDR2 SNTAGT. As DNA, the CDR3 is TGTGCCAGCAGCGGAGTTTCCACGCATTTT. It yields the protein CASSGVSTHF.

This clone was recorded a few times. CDR3 residues: CASTTSGGNQPQHF. In nucleotides, the CDR3 is TGTGCCAGCACCACATCAGGGGGTAATCAGCCCCAGCATTTT. The chain couples TRBV27 to TRBJ1-5, with 7 nucleotides matching TRBD1. V lost 7 bases and J lost 4; bases outside the gene matches: 7. Germline V gene sequence: CDR1 MNHEY, CDR2 SMNVEV (reference sequence). The CDR3 runs 14 residues.

Turning to this clone: This may be a read error: a much more frequent sequence differs by one nucleotide. This rearrangement joins TRBV19 to TRBJ1-5; tentatively, D is TRBD1 (6 bases). The germline gives CDR1 LNHDA, CDR2 SQIVND (reference sequence). The CDR3 totals 14 residues. The V end was cut by 5 bases, the J end by 3 bases, with 11 bases between. The DNA of the CDR3 is TGTGCCAGTAGTGTCCGGGACATCAATCAGCCCCAGCATTTT. Its translation: CASSVRDINQPQHF.

The J gene is TRBJ1-2, the V gene TRBV10-3, with D tentatively TRBD1 (6 bases). The CDR3 spans 16 residues. Germline values: CDR1 ENHRY, CDR2 SYGVKD. The ends were cut back, 1 base at V and 8 bases at J, with 20 bases in the middle. The CDR3 nucleotides read TGTGCCATCAGTGAGTTGGTATGGCAGGGGTCTGGGGGCTACACCTTC. Translated: CAISELVWQGSGGYTF.

V usage is TRBV19 and J usage is TRBJ1-4; D is undetermined. Trimming shortened V by 3 bases and J by 5 bases, and 16 bases separated the two germline ends. Germline V gene lookup returns CDR1 LNHDA and CDR2 SQIVND (reference sequence). This CDR3 is 16 amino acids long. The CDR3 here is CASSIFRRSYNEKLFF. In nucleotides, the CDR3 is TGTGCCAGTAGTATCTTCAGGAGATCCTACAATGAAAAACTGTTTTTT.

This chain connects TRBV28 to TRBJ1-2, with a weak D call TRBD1 (6 bases). Germline lookup yields CDR1 MDHEN and CDR2 SYDVKM. Trimming removed 5 bases from V and 4 bases from J, with 11 bases in between. The CDR3 extends over 13 amino acids. The CDR3 region has the DNA TGTGCCAGCAGTCACAGGGACCCCTATGGCTACACCTTC. Amino acids: CASSHRDPYGYTF.

Comment on this clone: The sample holds other DNA sequences that translate to the same CDR3. The rearrangement uses TRBV27 and TRBJ2-7; D perhaps matches TRBD2 (6 bases). The CDR3 is 13 residues long. Germline V lookup: CDR1 MNHEY, CDR2 SMNVEV (reference sequence). The V and J ends lost 2 bases and 1 base respectively, with 6 bases between them. The CDR3 nucleotides are TGTGCCAGCAGTTTAGGGACTTCCTACGAGCAGTACTTC. Protein product: CASSLGTSYEQYF.

V is TRBV2 and J is TRBJ1-2; perhaps TRBD1 as D (6 bases). The germline V gene has CDR1 SNHLY and CDR2 FYNNEI. The CDR3 is 11 amino acids. Between the trimmed V and J ends, which lost 6 bases and 5 bases, there was a span of 7 bases. CDR3 nucleotides: TGTGCCAGCAGGGACAGATATGGCTACACCTTC. This codes for CASRDRYGYTF.

This sequence joins TRBV19 and TRBJ1-5; no reliable D call. Trimming removed 5 bases at V and 0 bases at J, with 11 bases between. The CDR3 covers 15 residues. Per germline, CDR1 LNHDA and CDR2 SQIVND (reference sequence). In DNA form, the CDR3 reads TGTGCCAGTAGTGCTGGACTCAATAGCAATCAGCCCCAGCATTTT. Translation: CASSAGLNSNQPQHF.

The chain carries TRBV4-1 and TRBJ2-3, with 7 bases matching TRBD2. The CDR3 runs 15 residues. With V trimmed by 4 bases and J by 3 bases, 7 bases remained unmatched. CDR1 and CDR2 (germline): MGHRA, YSYEKL. CDR3 coding DNA: TGCGCCAGCAGCCCGGGGACTATTGGGACAGATACGCAGTATTTT. It yields the protein CASSPGTIGTDTQYF.

V is TRBV7-2 and J is TRBJ1-1; D not certain. The germline gives CDR1 SGHTA, CDR2 FQGNSA. CDR3 length: 13 residues. V lost 3 bases and J lost 8, with 13 bases in between. The CDR3 reads CASSFPLGWEAFF. In nucleotides, the CDR3 is TGTGCCAGCAGCTTCCCGCTCGGCTGGGAAGCTTTCTTT.

The chain carries TRBV19 and TRBJ1-5, with 10 bases matching TRBD1. The CDR3 loop spans 16 amino acids. With 4 bases clipped from V and 2 bases from J, the junction kept 5 bases outside the gene matches. CDR1 and CDR2 (germline): LNHDA, SQIVND (reference sequence). The CDR3 nucleotides are TGTGCCAGTAGTACGGACAGGGGGATGGGCAATCAGCCCCAGCATTTT. Translated: CASSTDRGMGNQPQHF.

The table lists this clone with a count of one. The chain recombines TRBV29-1 with TRBJ2-1; 7 bases match TRBD2. There are 10 residues in the CDR3. The germline V gene has CDR1 SQVTM and CDR2 ANQGSEA. Germline trimming cut 7 bases from V and 13 bases from J; bases unmatched to any gene: 7. The CDR3 DNA reads as TGCAGCGCCTCTAGCGGCGAACAGTTCTTC. This codes for CSASSGEQFF.

V and J are TRBV29-1 and TRBJ2-3; D perhaps matches TRBD1 (5 bases). Germline V CDR1 and CDR2: SQVTM, ANQGSEA. The CDR3 spans 18 residues. With 1 base removed from V and 5 bases from J, the gap between germline ends came to 25 bases. CDR3 in DNA: TGCAGCGTTGAAGGGACAAAAGTCCTTTCACGCTTTATAGATACGCAGTATTTT. The encoded protein is CSVEGTKVLSRFIDTQYF.

The chain is built from TRBV27 and TRBJ2-7, with D tentatively TRBD2 (6 bases). Germline CDR1 and CDR2: MNHEY and SMNVEV (reference sequence). Deletions cut 0 bases from V and 2 bases from J, with 11 bases between. This CDR3 spans 15 amino acids. Here the CDR3 reads CASSLSGGYTYEQYF. CDR3 coding DNA: TGTGCCAGCAGTTTATCGGGGGGTTATACCTACGAGCAGTACTTC.

The chain uses TRBV29-1 and TRBJ1-1; a possible D gene is TRBD1 (5 bases). The CDR3 length is 17 residues. Germline lookup yields CDR1 SQVTM and CDR2 ANQGSEA. V shed 4 bases and J shed 2 bases, with 23 bases lying between them. CDR3 in DNA: TGCAGCGTTGGGCCCGGGACTTTAAAGGCCGGAAACACTGAAGCTTTCTTT. It translates to CSVGPGTLKAGNTEAFF.

The CDR3 reads CASSLGTSGSVSYNEQFF. The CDR3 DNA is TGTGCCAGCAGCTTAGGGACTAGCGGGAGCGTCTCCTACAATGAGCAGTTCTTC. This chain links TRBV7-6 with TRBJ2-1, with 13 bases fitting TRBD2. Germline V lookup: CDR1 SGHVS, CDR2 FNYEAQ. This CDR3 is built from 18 residues. The junction had 3 bases not matched to a gene; V was cut back by 1 base and J by 0 bases.

This rearrangement joins TRBV4-1 to TRBJ1-1, with 10 nucleotides matching TRBD1. J lost 4 bases, V lost 1 base, and 3 bases had no gene match. This CDR3 is 15 amino acids long. From germline, CDR1 is MGHRA and CDR2 YSYEKL. The CDR3 loop reads CASSQVGQGSTEAFF. DNA for the CDR3: TGCGCCAGCAGCCAAGTGGGACAGGGGAGCACTGAAGCTTTCTTT.

The rearrangement joins TRBV19 to TRBJ2-1; 9 positions match TRBD1. V lost 5 bases to trimming and J lost 9 bases; unmatched junction nucleotides: 5. The CDR3 is made up of 13 amino acids. Germline V lookup: CDR1 LNHDA, CDR2 SQIVND (reference sequence). This CDR3 reads CASSPRDRAEQFF. CDR3 nucleotides: TGTGCCAGTAGTCCTCGGGACAGGGCTGAGCAGTTCTTC.

This chain links TRBV19 with TRBJ2-2; D gene ambiguous. This CDR3 comprises 15 residues. From germline, CDR1 is LNHDA and CDR2 SQIVND (reference sequence). V lost 6 bases and J 6 bases, leaving 17 bases between the germline ends. The CDR3 coding sequence is TGTGCCAGTAGATCCGTGGTCGAGCGACCCGGGGAGCTGTTTTTT. This gives the protein CASRSVVERPGELFF.

J is TRBJ2-2 and V is TRBV6-5; D could derive from TRBD1 or TRBD2 (5 bases each). Germline assignment: CDR1 MNHEY and CDR2 SVGAGI. The CDR3 consists of 15 residues. Trimming took 5 bases from V and 2 from J, leaving 12 bases between them. CDR3 DNA: TGTGCCAGCAGTCTATCCGGGACCAACACCGGGGAGCTGTTTTTT. Translating it yields CASSLSGTNTGELFF.

The chain employs TRBV7-3 and TRBJ2-1; TRBD2 is a possible D gene (5 bases). Germline lookup yields CDR1 SGHTA and CDR2 FQGTGA. V gave up 0 bases and J gave up 8 bases, with 11 bases separating them. This CDR3 contains 14 residues. The DNA for the CDR3 is TGTGCCAGCAGCTTAACCTGGATGGGAGATGAGCAGTTCTTC. Its translation: CASSLTWMGDEQFF.

The chain combines TRBV11-2 with TRBJ2-5; D may be TRBD2 (6 bases). This CDR3 is built from 14 residues. V was clipped by 7 bases and J by 7 bases, with 19 bases between them. Germline V gene data show CDR1 as SGHAT and CDR2 as FQNNGV. CDR3 amino acids: CASNPGSSGGTQYF. CDR3 coding DNA: TGTGCCAGCAACCCAGGTTCATCCGGGGGGACCCAGTACTTC. The full variable domain, in which reference TRBV11-2 and TRBJ2-5 provide the parts outside the CDR3, is EAGVAQSPRYKIIEKRQSVAFWCNPISGHATLYWYQQILGQGPKLLIQFQNNGVVDDSQLPKDRFSAERLKGVDSTLKIQPAKLEDSAVYLCASNPGSSGGTQYFGPGTRLLVL.

This chain uses TRBV7-9 with TRBJ2-2; the D is unclear. The CDR3 has 14 amino acids. The germline gives CDR1 SEHNR, CDR2 FQNEAQ (reference sequence). Trimming took off 5 bases at V and 2 bases at J, with 9 bases between the two ends. The CDR3 here is CASSPPINTGELFF. The DNA for the CDR3 is TGTGCCAGCAGCCCGCCTATAAACACCGGGGAGCTGTTTTTT.

The chain uses TRBV6-5 and TRBJ2-3; D is unclear. The CDR3 is made up of 13 amino acids. Germline V CDR1 and CDR2: MNHEY, SVGAGI. The V and J ends lost 2 bases and 5 bases respectively, with 8 bases between them. Here the CDR3 DNA reads TGTGCCAGCAGTTACCGGTACAGAGATACGCAGTATTTT. Translating gives CASSYRYRDTQYF.

The chain carries TRBV4-1 and TRBJ1-3, with D tentatively TRBD1 (5 bases). Germline assignment: CDR1 MGHRA and CDR2 YSYEKL. CDR3 length: 16 amino acids. The germline V and J ends were trimmed by 0 bases and 3 bases, with 12 bases remaining between them. The DNA of the CDR3 is TGCGCCAGCAGCCAAGAGACAGTAATGATTGGAAACACCATATATTTT. It yields the protein CASSQETVMIGNTIYF.